The entry that follows covers one TCR beta chain sequence. The table lists this clonotype with many counts. This receptor's antigen is unknown. Base qualities are missing; no much larger clone stands one base away. The data were taken from a study of regulatory T cells in long-lasting Graves disease (dated by TCRdb to the early 2020s). About the investigation overall: Patients with newly diagnosed Graves' disease had been on antithyroid drugs for under 3 months. Peripheral blood TCR sequencing and RNA sequencing compared persistent Graves' disease patients with newly diagnosed Graves' disease patients. The study was registered as a clinical trial and conducted in China. A total of 35 or so samples were covered by TCR sequencing, comprising approximately 13 persistent and around 20 newly diagnosed Graves' disease patients.

General study outcomes and caveats: Persistent patients shared more public clonotypes among themselves (2,741) than newly diagnosed patients did (nearly 1,000). The authors acknowledged the small sample size as a limitation that may reduce accuracy. Sequencing and analysis were limited to the TCR beta chain. Only peripheral blood was studied, because thyroid tissue, the primary lesion, was inaccessible. Preferential use of TRBV28, TRBJ1-2 and TRBJ2-5 was observed in persistent disease, whereas TRBV20-1 and TRBJ2-1 were favored in newly diagnosed disease. Compared with newly diagnosed patients, persistent Graves' disease patients had lower TCR Shannon entropy and fewer highly expanded clones, which suggests clonal expansion.

Based on the germline V gene, the CDR1 and CDR2 sequences are SGDLS and YYNGEE. From the cysteine up to the phenylalanine, the CDR3 has a length of 11 residues. The kept DNA is CDR3 alone, 33 bases in frame from the first base. Trimming at the junction amounts to 1 base on V and 6 bases on J, and the germline ends lie 2 bases apart. The time point label of this sample denotes: newly diagnosed GD, antithyroid drugs for less than 3 months. For both TCR sequencing and RNA sequencing, RNA was extracted from PBMCs using TRIzol. The diagnosis of Graves' disease followed American Thyroid Association guidelines. Recruitment of patients was carried out at an endocrinology department in Xi'an, China. Each patient gave 7 to 9.5 milliliters of peripheral blood, collected in an EDTA anticoagulant tube. Ficoll Paque Plus density gradient separation was used to isolate PBMCs, and no additional T cell sorting was done. An Agilent 2100 Bioanalyzer and agarose gel were used to check RNA quality, and a NanoDrop 2000 was used to measure RNA concentration.

Library prep was done by multiplex PCR. The run used an Illumina HiSeq 4000. TCR beta libraries were built with iRepertoire HTBI primers and Arm-PCR amplification of CDR3 regions. Before sequencing, the PCR products went through gel purification. The paper's processing steps were these. Across samples, 55 to 80 TRBV and 13 to 15 TRBJ segments were identified and used for gene usage analysis of CDR3 amino acid clonotypes. COPE and FqMerger were used to merge filtered high-quality paired reads into contigs. BLAST was used to align contigs to IMGT TRBV, TRBD and TRBJ reference genes, and CDR3 was defined according to IMGT. Any clonotype with a frequency above 0.1% was counted as a highly expanded clone. Shannon entropy served as the measure of repertoire diversity, while the Gini coefficient captured V-J evenness. Public clonotypes were defined as clonotypes shared by more than one individual. TCRdb redid the processing of the public reads, applying fastp at Q25 and MiXCR, and retained in-frame beta chains. All rows with the same CDR3 protein become a single entry with the most common DNA and genes. These V and J calls originate from TCRdb's pipeline instead of the authors' own analysis. The sample includes about 620,000 distinct CDR3 sequences, with 15% to 20% observed a single time. Around a sixth of the sample belongs to the ten largest clones.

This same sample was also part of a study on T cells in Graves' hyperthyroidism and ophthalmopathy. In that second paper, the authors write: Stable Graves' hyperthyroidism was defined as the absence of progression to ophthalmopathy over 18 months of follow-up. Hyperthyroidism patients were newly diagnosed, had a disease duration of under 2 months, and were aged 18 to 65 years. Any patient with an uncontrolled infection, another autoimmune disease, pregnancy or lactation was excluded. Diagnoses relied on clinical symptoms, serum thyroxine and TRAb, thyroid ultrasound and orbital computed tomography. For the first round of RT-PCR on the TCR CDR3, the HTBI primer set was used together with the Qiagen OneStep RT-PCR kit. Most expanded thyroid clonotypes (frequency above 0.001) were also detected in blood, a finding suggesting that blood repertoires may reflect thyroid immune responses. A 13 V-J signature model separated ophthalmopathy from stable hyperthyroidism, with 87.88% sensitivity and 81.08% specificity in cross-validation and 80%/75% in testing. During validation, the model predicted progression to ophthalmopathy a median of roughly six months ahead of onset, with 60% to 71% sensitivity and about 72% specificity. A discovery cohort of about a hundred patients, about 40 with Graves' ophthalmopathy and more than 55 with stable Graves' hyperthyroidism, was used to find distinguishing TCR V-J signatures. Prospective prediction of ophthalmopathy was tested in an independent validation cohort of fewer than 20 hyperthyroidism patients and around 16 patients who later progressed to ophthalmopathy. For training and testing, the 100 or so patients in the discovery cohort were randomly divided in a 7:3 ratio. The study also compared thyroid tissue and blood T-cell repertoires from about six Graves' hyperthyroidism patients. After blood sampling, hyperthyroidism patients were treated with methimazole at a starting dose of 30 mg daily, and ophthalmopathy patients were treated with high-dose intravenous methylprednisolone. A second multiplex PCR round built the libraries, followed by size selection and purification. Libraries were sequenced paired-end with 100 bp reads on an Illumina HiSeq2000. SOAPnuke was used to process the raw data, throwing out any read that contained adapters or uncalled bases, had a mean Phred below 15, or lacked an exact constant-primer or identifier match. COPE v1.2.5 was used to merge the high-quality paired reads, and each unique nucleotide sequence was defined as a clonotype. MiTCR v1.1 was used to align the clonotypes against IMGT TRBV, TRBD and TRBJ reference segments. The analysis was restricted to V-J combinations with a frequency above 0.0001, which together covered over 99% of the repertoires. The TCS score was defined as F50 (clonal expansion) divided by E x V (chaos), with BLOSUM62-based TCRdist calculated between CDR3 peptides within each V-J. Welch's t-statistics and random forest reduced around 550 V-J features to 10 to 15, which were used in a naive Bayes classifier (R e1071). No statistical method was used to fix the sample size in advance, and group allocation was not hidden from the investigators. According to the paper, TCR Vbeta CDR3 sequencing was carried out on around 140 peripheral blood samples, which came from 40 to 45 ophthalmopathy, about 75 hyperthyroidism and around 17 progressor patients.

The TCR sequence derives from a woman aged 25 to 39 with Graves disease. Donor details come from another sample of the same person, matched by shared clones. This specimen consisted of peripheral blood mononuclear cells (PBMCs), obtained at new diagnosis, from a patient treated with antithyroid drugs. The chain uses TRBV9 and TRBJ1-5, with the D gene call left open. CDR3 reads: CASSVSQPQHF. The base sequence is TGTGCCAGCAGCGTAAGTCAGCCCCAGCATTTT.